One sample yielded the 9 T cell receptor beta chains listed below, sequenced in a study of technical replicates of blood from a handful of donors. Clones were sequenced by immunoSEQ multiplex PCR, and TCRdb holds only the in-frame ones, with some missing. Here the sample spans about 83,000 clones, 90% to 95% being singletons. The sequencing sample was made of T cells isolated from PBMCs. These receptors came from a human donor in good health.

This clone was recorded once. This chain connects TRBV19 to TRBJ2-1; D is perhaps TRBD2 (6 bases). The ends were cut back, 3 bases at V and 3 bases at J, with 12 bases in the middle. Germline CDR1 is LNHDA and CDR2 is SQIVND (reference sequence). The CDR3 runs to 15 residues. This CDR3 is CASSMGGAGYNEQFF. The CDR3 DNA is TGTGCCAGTAGTATGGGCGGAGCGGGCTACAATGAGCAGTTCTTC.

This rearrangement joins TRBV5-1 to TRBJ2-1; 10 bases match TRBD2. CDR3 length: 18 amino acids. Germline V gives CDR1 SGHRS, CDR2 YFSETQ. Trimming removed 2 bases from V and 2 bases from J; junction bases left unmatched: 10. CDR3 DNA: TGCGCCAGCAGCTTTACCCTAGCGGGGGAGGGCACCTACAATGAGCAGTTCTTC. Residues: CASSFTLAGEGTYNEQFF.

The rearrangement joins TRBV5-8 to TRBJ1-6; D is ambiguous. V dropped 7 bases and J dropped 9 bases, with 14 bases sitting between them. Germline V gene lookup returns CDR1 SGHTS and CDR2 YDEGEE. This CDR3 spans 13 amino acids. CDR3: CASSGIRISPLHF. CDR3 DNA: TGTGCCAGCTCGGGAATTCGAATTTCACCCCTCCACTTT.

The rearrangement uses TRBV5-4 and TRBJ2-7, with TRBD1 matching 9 bases. Germline values: CDR1 SGHNT, CDR2 YYREEE (reference sequence). V dropped 2 bases and J dropped 2; count of bases not matched to a gene: 5. This CDR3 contains 15 residues. In DNA, the CDR3 is TGTGCCAGCAGCTTCCGGGACAGGGTCACCTACGAGCAGTACTTC. The encoded protein is CASSFRDRVTYEQYF.

The CDR3 is CASNRDVGEQYF. The CDR3 coding sequence is TGTGCCAGCAACAGGGATGTTGGCGAGCAGTACTTC. V gene TRBV2 combines with J gene TRBJ2-7, with D maybe TRBD1 (6 bases). The CDR3 has 12 amino acids. CDR1 is SNHLY, CDR2 FYNNEI, per germline. The V end was cut by 7 bases, the J end by 6 bases, with 13 bases between.

The chain carries TRBV6-5 and TRBJ1-2, with 10 bases lining up with TRBD1. The CDR3 runs to 15 residues. The junction had 2 bases not matched to a gene; V was cut back by 0 bases and J by 4 bases. Per germline, CDR1 MNHEY and CDR2 SVGAGI. The DNA for the CDR3 is TGTGCCAGCAGTTACTCGACAGGGGGCGCCTATGGCTACACCTTC. Translating it yields CASSYSTGGAYGYTF.

The rearrangement joins TRBV7-8 to TRBJ1-5, with a possible D match to TRBD1 (6 bases). V was shortened by 6 bases and J by 4 bases, with 19 bases between the two germline ends. The CDR3 is made up of 16 amino acids. Germline V CDR1 and CDR2: SGHVS, FQNEAQ. DNA for the CDR3: TGTGCCAGCAGAGAGTGGGGCAGGGGCTCAAATCAGCCCCAGCATTTT. This sequence encodes CASREWGRGSNQPQHF.

The rearrangement links TRBV23-1 to TRBJ1-3, with TRBD1 identical over 10 bases. TRBV23-1 is placed among ORFs of uncertain function. The trim removed 8 bases at V and 7 bases at J, leaving 11 bases unmatched. The CDR3 is 15 residues long. The CDR3: CASLLDRGKRNTIYF. DNA of the CDR3: TGCGCCAGCCTTCTGGACAGGGGGAAGCGCAACACCATATATTTT.

V gene TRBV9 combines with J gene TRBJ2-3, with 9 bases lining up with TRBD2. CDR1 SGDLS and CDR2 YYNGEE come from the germline V gene. V lost 6 bases and J lost 6; bases outside the gene matches: 20. This CDR3 comprises 18 residues. The CDR3: CASNPRGREGLVVDTQYF. Here the CDR3 DNA reads TGTGCCAGCAACCCCAGAGGGCGGGAGGGCCTCGTGGTCGATACGCAGTATTTT.